These 18 T cell receptor beta chains were all obtained from the same sample, sequenced in a study of glioma-infiltrating T cells after dendritic cell vaccination listed by TCRdb under 2016. Libraries were constructed by the immunoSEQ multiplex PCR assay. Entries here come from immuneACCESS through TCRdb and include only in-frame sequences with V and J called. Some clones fail to appear in such tables; in the studies checked, an unresolved V gene covers under half of the shortfall, and the cause of the remainder is unknown. Counted in this sample were 70,000 to 95,000 clones; roughly 84% of them appeared once. 2% to 2.5% of the sample belongs to the ten largest clones. The meaning of the sample's time point label: after dendritic cell vaccination, including at tumor progression/relapse. Sequencing used blood, obtained after dendritic cell vaccination. The receptors originated from a human donor with glioblastoma.

The rearrangement links TRBV18 to TRBJ1-1; a possible D gene is TRBD1 (5 bases). This CDR3 is 14 amino acids long. Trimming removed 4 bases from V and 5 bases from J, with 14 bases in between. Germline V gives CDR1 KGHSH, CDR2 LQKENI. The CDR3 region is CASSQTGEETEAFF. CDR3 sequence (DNA): TGTGCCAGCTCACAAACAGGTGAGGAAACTGAAGCTTTCTTT.

The rearrangement uses TRBV5-1 and TRBJ2-7, with D tentatively TRBD2 (6 bases). Trimming cost V 6 bases and J 1 base, with 20 bases left between them. This CDR3 comprises 16 residues. From germline, CDR1 is SGHRS and CDR2 YFSETQ. CDR3 residues: CASTPGSRVLSYEQYF. The DNA of the CDR3 is TGCGCCAGCACCCCCGGGAGCAGGGTTCTATCCTACGAGCAGTACTTC.

This clone was observed a handful of times. V and J are TRBV2 and TRBJ2-1, with 8 bases matching TRBD2. The germline V gene has CDR1 SNHLY and CDR2 FYNNEI. This CDR3 contains 14 residues. V was pared by 6 bases and J by 8 bases, with 9 bases of the junction left unmatched. The CDR3: CASRGLGTGDEQFF. The DNA for the CDR3 is TGTGCCAGCAGGGGACTAGGGACTGGGGATGAGCAGTTCTTC.

The CDR3 region is CASSFSGREAGELFF. The CDR3 nucleotides read TGCGCCAGCAGCTTTAGCGGGAGAGAGGCCGGGGAGCTGTTTTTT. This chain connects TRBV5-1 to TRBJ2-2; 9 positions match TRBD2. Trimming removed 2 bases from V and 6 bases from J; junction bases left unmatched: 5. The CDR3 totals 15 residues. CDR1 SGHRS and CDR2 YFSETQ come from the germline V gene.

The chain joins TRBV11-2 to TRBJ2-7, with 11 bases lining up with TRBD2. The CDR3 extends over 16 amino acids. V gave up 5 bases and J gave up 1 base; unmatched junction bases: 7. In germline, CDR1 is SGHAT, CDR2 FQNNGV. The CDR3 region has the DNA TGTGCCAGCAGCCACAGTTCTAGCGGGGGGTCCTACGAGCAGTACTTC. This gives the protein CASSHSSSGGSYEQYF.

This chain joins TRBV7-2 and TRBJ2-5; 10 bases align to TRBD1. V shed 5 bases, J shed 7 bases, and the junction held 13 bases outside the gene matches. This CDR3 is built from 16 residues. Germline CDR1 and CDR2: SGHTA and FQGNSA. CDR3 sequence reads: CASSPRGGQGLGTQYF. The CDR3 DNA sequence: TGTGCCAGCAGCCCAAGAGGGGGACAGGGGTTAGGGACCCAGTACTTC.

The V call is TRBV7-2, the J call TRBJ2-3, with 8 bases that match TRBD2. Germline V CDR1 and CDR2: SGHTA, FQGNSA. Losses at the gene ends were 8 bases for V and 2 bases for J; bases not matched to a gene: 6. The CDR3 loop spans 14 amino acids. The CDR3 bases are TGTGCCAGCGTCCCTAGCGGGCACACAGATACGCAGTATTTT. Translation gives CASVPSGHTDTQYF.

The chain combines TRBV6-5 with TRBJ1-2; D ambiguous. CDR1 and CDR2 (germline): MNHEY, SVGAGI. Trimming pared 5 bases from V and 8 bases from J, leaving 15 bases between. The CDR3 runs 13 residues. CDR3 in DNA: TGTGCCAGCAGTGTCAACCCGGGGTACGGCTACACCTTC. Amino acids: CASSVNPGYGYTF.

The V gene is TRBV7-9, the J gene TRBJ1-2; D gene unclear. The CDR3 consists of 13 residues. The V gene lost 1 base and the J gene lost 8 bases, with 11 bases spanning the gap. Germline-derived CDR1 and CDR2 are SEHNR and FQNEAQ (reference sequence). The CDR3 loop reads CASSLGVSGGYTF. CDR3 coding DNA: TGTGCCAGCAGCTTAGGGGTTTCGGGAGGCTACACCTTC.

V and J are TRBV6-5 and TRBJ1-2; 9 positions match TRBD1. Losses at the gene ends were 7 bases for V and 6 bases for J; bases not matched to a gene: 9. From germline, CDR1 is MNHEY and CDR2 SVGAGI. The CDR3 sequence is 14 residues long. The CDR3 DNA is TGTGCCAGCAATCCGGGACAGGGTCTCGATGGCTACACCTTC. Amino acids: CASNPGQGLDGYTF.

This chain connects TRBV18 to TRBJ1-1, with D unclear. The CDR3 is 12 amino acids. Germline V gene sequence: CDR1 KGHSH, CDR2 LQKENI. The V and J ends lost 3 bases and 6 bases respectively, with 8 bases between them. This CDR3 reads CASSPQEAEAFF. In nucleotides, the CDR3 is TGTGCCAGCTCACCCCAGGAGGCTGAAGCTTTCTTT.

V gene TRBV19 combines with J gene TRBJ1-2, with D possibly matching TRBD1 (5 bases). The CDR3 loop spans 14 amino acids. The V and J ends lost 5 bases and 8 bases respectively, with 18 bases between them. Germline V lookup: CDR1 LNHDA, CDR2 SQIVND (reference sequence). The CDR3 reads CASSPRTGQGGYTF. The CDR3 nucleotides are TGTGCCAGTAGTCCAAGAACCGGTCAGGGAGGCTACACCTTC.

This clone was recorded once. The genes are TRBV10-3 and TRBJ2-1, with 8 bases lining up with TRBD2. CDR1 and CDR2 from the germline V gene are ENHRY and SYGVKD. The CDR3 length is 16 residues. V lost 11 bases to trimming and J lost 4 bases; unmatched junction nucleotides: 16. The CDR3 spells CAVGPQFSGAYNEQFF. The CDR3 coding sequence is TGTGCCGTCGGGCCGCAGTTTAGCGGGGCATACAATGAGCAGTTCTTC.

V is TRBV30 and J is TRBJ1-4; 9 bases agree with TRBD1. CDR1 is GTSNPN and CDR2 is SVGIG in the germline V gene (reference sequence). The J segment lost 2 bases and the V segment lost 2 bases, leaving 9 bases of the junction unmatched. The CDR3 covers 17 residues. CDR3 sequence reads: CAWSLSDRGFTNEKLFF. In DNA, the CDR3 is TGTGCCTGGAGTCTTAGTGACAGGGGGTTTACTAATGAAAAACTGTTTTTT.

J is TRBJ1-2 and V is TRBV6-5; D gene uncertain. Between the trimmed V and J ends, which lost 5 bases and 9 bases, there was a span of 16 bases. Germline V gene sequence: CDR1 MNHEY, CDR2 SVGAGI. This CDR3 spans 13 amino acids. CDR3 nucleotides: TGTGCCAGCAGTGAATCTATGGAGGGCAGCTACACCTTC. Its translation is CASSESMEGSYTF.

This chain links TRBV11-2 with TRBJ2-1, with 11 nucleotides matching TRBD2. The CDR3 runs to 15 residues. Trimming removed 1 base from V and 7 bases from J; junction bases left unmatched: 3. CDR1 and CDR2 from the germline V gene are SGHAT and FQNNGV. CDR3 in DNA: TGTGCCAGCAGCTTAGTAGCGGGGGGGCCTAATGAGCAGTTCTTC. Encoded protein: CASSLVAGGPNEQFF. Full variable domain (rest looked up from reference TRBV11-2 and TRBJ2-1): EAGVAQSPRYKIIEKRQSVAFWCNPISGHATLYWYQQILGQGPKLLIQFQNNGVVDDSQLPKDRFSAERLKGVDSTLKIQPAKLEDSAVYLCASSLVAGGPNEQFFGPGTRLTVL.

The rearrangement joins TRBV7-3 to TRBJ2-3, with TRBD2 matching 10 bases. CDR1 and CDR2 from the germline V gene are SGHTA and FQGTGA. Germline trimming cut 4 bases from V and 8 bases from J; bases unmatched to any gene: 9. There are 15 residues in the CDR3. Here the CDR3 DNA reads TGTGCCAGCAGCTCAGGGGCTAGCGGGAGTGCTACGCAGTATTTT. Amino acid sequence: CASSSGASGSATQYF.

The chain has TRBV6-5 and TRBJ2-1; 11 nucleotides agree with TRBD2. Germline V gives CDR1 MNHEY, CDR2 SVGAGI. Unmatched junction bases numbered 7, after V lost 5 bases and J lost 7 bases. The CDR3 is 15 residues long. The CDR3: CASSTTSGRGNEQFF. CDR3 in DNA: TGTGCCAGCAGTACAACTAGCGGGAGAGGAAATGAGCAGTTCTTC.